This TCR beta chain was retrieved from a study of cytomegalovirus exposure and HLA in healthy donors. In the study overall: According to later analysis, the same platform produced the roughly 110 validation and 666 first-cohort repertoires.

Assay: immunoSEQ multiplex PCR; the TCRdb copy retains only in-frame clones and omits some. The data show around 300,000 clones, around 86% seen once. For this clone: Its antigen is undetermined.

From the 120-subject validation cohort, which was separate from the roughly 610-subject first cohort, the donors were drawn. Study-wide findings and caveats: Three chains linked to CMV were shown in vitro to be specific for CMV antigens.

The germline V gene encodes CDR1 SNHLY and CDR2 FYNNEI. V was pared by 4 bases and J by 2 bases, with 11 bases between. This CDR3 contains 14 residues. V and J are TRBV2 and TRBJ1-1; D might be TRBD1 (5 bases). This receptor was identified in a woman under 30 in good health and CMV-seronegative. The source material was PBMCs. In DNA, the CDR3 is TGTGCCAGCAGTGCTCTCCAGGGTAACACTGAAGCTTTCTTT. Protein: CASSALQGNTEAFF.